The entry that follows covers one T cell receptor (beta chain) sequence. Its cognate antigen is unknown. Among the donors, all were healthy bone marrow donors. Germline CDR1 is SNHLY and CDR2 is FYNNEI. The CDR3 consists of 13 residues. V dropped 7 bases and J dropped 8 bases, with 17 bases sitting between them. This PCR relied on a set of 60 Vbeta primers and 13 Jbeta primers. Repertoires were generated with immunoSEQ multiplex PCR, while TCRdb's copy carries only in-frame clones and drops some. The repertoire holds some 87,000 clones, over 70% seen once, with 5.5% to 7.5% in the top ten. This entry is derived from a study of cytomegalovirus exposure and HLA in healthy donors. Study context: Genetic ancestry analysis placed about 76% of the roughly 400 donors that were genotyped in the Caucasian-associated cluster. Study observations and caveats: A later analysis showed that HLA-associated TCR beta chains had undergone more clonal expansion than equally common others. One cluster of highly shared sequence variants probably arose as a sequencing artifact.

What was sequenced was PBMCs. The chain links TRBV2 to TRBJ1-1; D not resolved. This clonotype originated in a man in his late teens or twenties in good health and CMV-seropositive. The CDR3 region has the DNA TGTGCCAGCATTCAAAGTACGGCGCGGGAAGCTTTCTTT. It specifies CASIQSTAREAFF.